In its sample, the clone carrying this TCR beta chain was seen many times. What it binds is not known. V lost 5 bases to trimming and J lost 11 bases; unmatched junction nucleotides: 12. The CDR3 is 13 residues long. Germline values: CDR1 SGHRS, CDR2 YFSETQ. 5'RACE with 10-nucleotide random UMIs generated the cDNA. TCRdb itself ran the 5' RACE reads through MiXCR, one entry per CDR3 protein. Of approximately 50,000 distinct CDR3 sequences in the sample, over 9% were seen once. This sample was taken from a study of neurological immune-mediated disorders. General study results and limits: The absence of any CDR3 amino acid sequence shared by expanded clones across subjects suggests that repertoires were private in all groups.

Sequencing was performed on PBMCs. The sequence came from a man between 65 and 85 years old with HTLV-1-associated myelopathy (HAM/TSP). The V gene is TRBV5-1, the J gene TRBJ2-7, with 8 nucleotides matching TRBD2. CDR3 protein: CASSPTGTSPKYF. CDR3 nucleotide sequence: TGCGCCAGCAGTCCAACGGGGACTAGTCCCAAGTACTTC.